This T cell receptor (beta chain) is from a study of blood T cells in healthy people across ages (dated by TCRdb to about 2015). About the full investigation: Template switching captured roughly one uniquely barcoded TCR beta cDNA molecule per two T cells in model experiments. The study measured age-related changes in TCR beta repertoire diversity using deep sequencing normalized with unique cDNA molecular identifiers. Donors were grouped into four age groups: young (average roughly 15 years), middle-aged (less than 40), aged (around 60) and long-lived (approximately 82). Donors of different ages were randomly distributed across sequencing lanes to avoid experimental bias. The study analyzed two additional independent replicas of 1 million unique cDNA reads from the same blood draw for two donors, one aged 18 to 29 and one aged 80 or older.

Paper-wide results and their limitations: As age increased, observed TCR beta diversity per million T cells dropped in a roughly linear way, and a significant reduction was already evident by age around 41. Total diversity estimates from one million sequenced T cells were considered lower bounds and underestimates. Because profiling used bulk unsorted PBMCs, naive and antigen-experienced compartments could not be compared conclusively. The percentage of naive T cells measured by flow cytometry correlated strongly with observed TCR beta diversity. Because donor CMV infection status was unknown, age-related changes in expanded clonotypes were potentially confounded. Compared with the aged group, the long-lived group had more naive CD4+ T cells, fewer expanded clones and increased TCR diversity, a pattern suggesting age selection.

The 40 or so donors, aged about 6 to 95 years, were systemically healthy Caucasian individuals from Russia. Each donor gave ten milliliters of peripheral blood, collected into EDTA-treated Vacutainer tubes. PBMCs were isolated by Ficoll-Paque density-gradient centrifugation, with at least 7 million obtained per sample. Total RNA was extracted from PBMCs with Trizol reagent, with at least 5 micrograms obtained per sample. Naive CD45RAhigh/CD27high T cell percentages were measured by flow cytometry on a PBMC aliquot from every donor. This clonotype occurred a few times. The antigen it recognizes is unknown. Base qualities are not recorded, but no much larger clone differs from it by a single base. Library preparation used 5' RACE. Sequencing took place on an Illumina HiSeq 2500. The second PCR ran for roughly 7 to 11 cycles and used a J-beta primer mix along with a sample-barcoded 5' primer. A unique molecular identifier was introduced onto each TCR beta cDNA molecule by a template-switch 5' adaptor carrying 12 random nucleotides. Each sample yielded at least 3 million CDR3-containing paired-end reads. The Mint cDNA synthesis kit, primed by a TRBC-specific oligonucleotide, was used to synthesize first-strand cDNA from all RNA. Following uracil-DNA glycosylase treatment, a first 18-cycle PCR with universal primers M1SS and BC2_uni_R was performed on all cDNA. In the source study's methods: Normalization of each sample was performed by random selection of 1 million high-quality reads, each carrying a distinct molecular identifier. Instead of being binned into consensus sequences, reads with shared molecular identifiers were discarded. MiTCR, run with a Q25 quality threshold and the strictest error-elimination algorithm, handled CDR3 identification, clonotype clustering and error correction. A nonparametric unseen species model with Euler transformation was used to estimate a lower bound on total TCR beta diversity. Using fastp at Q25 and MiXCR, TCRdb reprocessed the public reads and kept productive beta chains. Entries are consolidated by CDR3 protein sequence, retaining the most common genes and DNA. TCRdb, not the authors, supplied the V and J calls. The sample table holds roughly 1.5 million distinct CDR3 sequences, of which approximately 43% were seen once. The ten most abundant clones make up more than 4% of the sample.

The source is a woman in her late teens or twenties in good health. Sequenced sample: blood.

The bases are TGTGCCAGCAGTTATGACAGGGGGAGCACCGGGGAGCTGTTTTTT. Translated, this gives CASSYDRGSTGELFF. The sequence links TRBV6-5 to TRBJ2-2, with 9 middle bases fitting TRBD1. V is pruned by 3 bases and J by 4 bases, leaving 3 bases of the junction without a gene match. From the cysteine up to the phenylalanine, the CDR3 has a length of 15 residues. Just CDR3 DNA is preserved here, 45 bases in frame from base 1. CDR1 MNHEY and CDR2 SVGAGI were looked up in the germline V gene.